This record concerns one TCR beta chain sequence. Sequenced by immunoSEQ multiplex PCR; TCRdb stores in-frame clones only, minus some. Among some 45,000 clones listed, roughly four fifths were seen once. The data derive from a study of Ad26.COV2.S vaccination and SARS-CoV-2 variants. This CDR3 region has 15 residues. V lost 7 bases to trimming and J lost 6 bases, with 21 bases between them. Germline CDR1 reads SGHTA; CDR2 reads FQGNSA. The source was peripheral blood, collected after recovery from COVID-19. The source is a human donor who had recovered from COVID-19. The gene calls are TRBV7-2 and TRBJ1-1, with D possibly being TRBD1 (6 bases). CDR3 protein: CASTPLYGGGPEAFF. The CDR3, as DNA: TGTGCCAGCACCCCTCTGTACGGGGGCGGGCCTGAAGCTTTCTTT.